Detailed here is one T cell receptor beta chain. The antigen is unknown. The sample originates from a study of beta chain features in type 1 diabetes. Study summary: Age, gender, cell numbers and subset yield matched between patients and controls. Whole-study findings and limits: Significant though moderate, a shortening of TCRB CDR3s appeared in all four CD4+ subsets of Type 1 diabetes patients.

Since all of the isolated RNA was reverse transcribed, expressed TCRB transcripts were what got sequenced. The assay was immunoSEQ multiplex PCR, and TCRdb's table has in-frame clones only and misses some. This sample yields 500,000 to 650,000 clones, of which 9.5% to 15% are seen a single time; 0.09% to 0.15% belongs to the top ten. The sequencing sample was made of naive CD4+ T cells from blood. The receptor was derived from a man in his thirties or forties with type 1 diabetes.

The CDR3 region is CSVEGNLGLDEQFF. The DNA for the CDR3 is TGCAGCGTTGAAGGGAACCTGGGCCTCGATGAGCAGTTCTTC. The chain recombines TRBV29-1 with TRBJ2-1; D uncertain. The ends were cut back, 1 base at V and 8 bases at J, with 15 bases in the middle. Germline V CDR1 and CDR2: SQVTM, ANQGSEA. The CDR3 loop spans 14 amino acids.